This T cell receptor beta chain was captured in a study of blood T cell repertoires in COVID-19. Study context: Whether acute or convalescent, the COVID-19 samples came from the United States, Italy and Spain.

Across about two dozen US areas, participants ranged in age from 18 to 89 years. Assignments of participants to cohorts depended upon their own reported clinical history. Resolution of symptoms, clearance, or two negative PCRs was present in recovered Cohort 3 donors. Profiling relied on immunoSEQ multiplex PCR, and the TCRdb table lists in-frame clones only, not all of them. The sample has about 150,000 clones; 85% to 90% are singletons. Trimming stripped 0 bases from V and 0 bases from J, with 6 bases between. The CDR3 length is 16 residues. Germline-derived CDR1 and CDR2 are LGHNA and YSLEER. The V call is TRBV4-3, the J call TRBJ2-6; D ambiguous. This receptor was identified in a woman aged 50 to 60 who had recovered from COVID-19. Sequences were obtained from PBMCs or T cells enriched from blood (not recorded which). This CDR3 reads CASSQDLASGANVLTF. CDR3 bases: TGCGCCAGCAGCCAAGATCTGGCCTCTGGGGCCAACGTCCTGACTTTC.